A single sample gave rise to the 23 T cell receptor beta chains below, sequenced in a study of response to subunit inactivated influenza vaccine. Via MiXCR, TCRdb re-called the RT-PCR reads, giving one row per CDR3 protein. The table records around 850,000 distinct CDR3 sequences, under 20% of them present only once. The material was PBMCs from blood, obtained about 5 days after vaccination. Receptor source: a man aged 50 to 59 who received an inactivated influenza vaccine.

The chain has TRBV6-2 or TRBV6-3 and TRBJ1-4; no reliable D call. Trimming took 8 bases from V and 3 from J, leaving 10 bases between them. The V gene's germline CDR1 is MNHEY and CDR2 SVGEGT. The CDR3 has 13 amino acids. This chain's CDR3 is CASGDRPNEKLFF. The DNA of the CDR3 is TGTGCCAGCGGTGATAGACCTAATGAAAAACTGTTTTTT.

The chain combines TRBV6-6 with TRBJ2-7, with 7 positions matching TRBD1. Trimming at V came to 11 bases and at J to 3 bases, leaving 10 bases not matched to a gene. CDR3 length: 13 amino acids. CDR1 is MNHNY and CDR2 is SVGAGI in the germline V gene (reference sequence). The DNA for the CDR3 is TGTGCCTGTGCTGGACAGGTAGGCTACGAGCAGTACTTC. Translated: CACAGQVGYEQYF.

CDR3 sequence reads: CSARSGGRQETQYF. DNA of the CDR3: TGCAGTGCTAGGAGCGGAGGGAGACAAGAGACCCAGTACTTC. The chain recombines TRBV20-1 with TRBJ2-5, with D maybe TRBD2 (6 bases). V lost 3 bases and J 2 bases, leaving 13 bases between the germline ends. This CDR3 is 14 amino acids long. CDR1 is DFQATT and CDR2 is SNEGSKA in the germline V gene (reference sequence).

This clonotype turned up a few times. V and J are TRBV28 and TRBJ2-5; D gene uncertain. From germline, CDR1 is MDHEN and CDR2 SYDVKM. The CDR3 sequence is 13 residues long. V lost 2 bases and J 4 bases, leaving 8 bases between the germline ends. The CDR3 spells CASSLTSLETQYF. CDR3 sequence (DNA): TGTGCCAGCAGTTTAACCAGCCTAGAGACCCAGTACTTC.

The rearrangement joins TRBV11-1 to TRBJ2-7; TRBD2 might be the D (5 bases). Trimming shortened V by 3 bases and J by 4 bases, and 16 bases separated the two germline ends. CDR1 and CDR2 from the germline V gene are SGHAT and FQDESV (reference sequence). This CDR3 has 15 amino acids. DNA of the CDR3: TGTGCCAGCAGCTTCCGAAGGACTGGAACTTACGAGCAGTACTTC. This sequence encodes CASSFRRTGTYEQYF.

V is TRBV20-1 and J is TRBJ1-5; D remains ambiguous. The CDR3 sequence is 12 residues long. CDR1 DFQATT and CDR2 SNEGSKA come from the germline V gene (reference sequence). The V end lost 5 bases, the J end lost 6 bases, and 11 bases lay between the germline ends. CDR3 in amino acids: CSASLLGQPQHF. The CDR3 coding sequence is TGCAGTGCTTCCCTTCTGGGTCAGCCCCAGCATTTT.

This clonotype showed up just a few times. The J gene is TRBJ2-6, the V gene TRBV18, with no clear D. The CDR3 is made up of 16 amino acids. Trimming removed 3 bases from V and 0 bases from J, with 9 bases in between. Germline V gene sequence: CDR1 KGHSH, CDR2 LQKENI. The CDR3 bases are TGTGCCAGCTCACCTTCGCTTGTCTCTGGGGCCAACGTCCTGACTTTC. Protein sequence: CASSPSLVSGANVLTF.

The V and J genes are TRBV20-1 and TRBJ1-5, with D possibly matching TRBD1 (6 bases). Trimming shortened V by 6 bases and J by 11 bases, and 20 bases separated the two germline ends. CDR3 length equals 13 residues. The germline V gene has CDR1 DFQATT and CDR2 SNEGSKA (reference sequence). DNA for the CDR3: TGCAGTGCCCCTAGGGGGGCCCGGCGAGCCCAGCATTTT. This gives the protein CSAPRGARRAQHF.

This clonotype was seen a few times. The rearrangement uses TRBV7-2 and TRBJ2-7; D call uncertain. Germline CDR1 is SGHTA and CDR2 is FQGNSA. CDR3 size: 14 residues. The V end lost 5 bases, the J end lost 6 bases, and 17 bases lay between the germline ends. CDR3 protein: CASSPRSFGGEQYF. CDR3 nucleotide sequence: TGTGCCAGCAGCCCCCGTTCCTTTGGCGGCGAGCAGTACTTC.

CDR3: CASSLSAVGREKLFF. CDR3 nucleotides: TGCGCCAGCAGCTTGTCCGCGGTGGGGCGTGAAAAACTGTTTTTT. This chain links TRBV5-1 with TRBJ1-4, with D possibly matching TRBD1 (5 bases). V lost 1 base and J lost 7, with 14 bases in between. Germline CDR1 SGHRS, CDR2 YFSETQ. The CDR3 consists of 15 residues.

The gene calls are TRBV29-1 and TRBJ2-7; D call uncertain. The germline gives CDR1 SQVTM, CDR2 ANQGSEA. V dropped 5 bases and J dropped 7 bases, with 18 bases sitting between them. This CDR3 is 13 amino acids long. This chain's CDR3 is CSVRKPLSGEQYF. The DNA of the CDR3 is TGCAGCGTTCGAAAGCCCCTTTCCGGGGAGCAGTACTTC.

The rearrangement uses TRBV20-1 and TRBJ2-7, with TRBD1 matching 10 bases. The CDR3 contains 15 residues. Germline values: CDR1 DFQATT, CDR2 SNEGSKA (reference sequence). V was pared by 3 bases and J by 6 bases, with 11 bases of the junction left unmatched. The CDR3 is CSASRPDRGRGEQYF. CDR3 DNA: TGCAGTGCTAGCCGCCCCGACAGGGGGCGTGGCGAGCAGTACTTC.

This clonotype has a handful of counts. The chain employs TRBV20-1 and TRBJ2-3, with TRBD2 identical over 8 bases. V was clipped by 6 bases and J by 2 bases; unmatched bases: 13. The CDR3 is 16 amino acids. The V gene's germline CDR1 is DFQATT and CDR2 SNEGSKA (reference sequence). The CDR3 spells CSATGTRHILTDTQYF. The CDR3 DNA is TGCAGTGCAACCGGGACTAGACACATCCTCACAGATACGCAGTATTTT.

This rearrangement joins TRBV6-5 to TRBJ1-4; D unresolved. This CDR3 is 16 amino acids long. V lost 2 bases, J lost 8 bases, and 18 bases lay in between. Per the germline V gene, CDR1 is MNHEY and CDR2 is SVGAGI. The CDR3 region is CASSYPAVAGGEKLFF. CDR3 coding DNA: TGTGCCAGCAGTTACCCGGCCGTGGCGGGAGGAGAAAAACTGTTTTTT.

At least ten counts were recorded for this clonotype. Just one base apart from a much larger clone, this may be a read error. The chain carries TRBV7-2 and TRBJ2-7; the D is unclear. Trimming stripped 3 bases from V and 0 bases from J, with 6 bases between. CDR1 and CDR2 (germline): SGHTA, FQGNSA. CDR3 size: 13 residues. DNA of the CDR3: TGTGCCAGCAGCTTGGGGATCTCCTACGAGCAGTACTTC. Translated, it gives CASSLGISYEQYF.

This clonotype was counted a few times. The chain couples TRBV11-2 to TRBJ2-7; either TRBD1 or TRBD2 may fit D (7 bases each). Germline V lookup: CDR1 SGHAT, CDR2 FQNNGV. V was cut by 4 bases and J by 3 bases, with 19 bases left in between. This CDR3 region has 16 residues. This chain's CDR3 is CASSSPDREGSYEQYF. The CDR3 DNA sequence: TGTGCCAGCAGCTCCCCAGACAGGGAGGGAAGCTACGAGCAGTACTTC. The whole variable domain, remainder taken from reference TRBV11-2 and TRBJ2-7, is EAGVAQSPRYKIIEKRQSVAFWCNPISGHATLYWYQQILGQGPKLLIQFQNNGVVDDSQLPKDRFSAERLKGVDSTLKIQPAKLEDSAVYLCASSSPDREGSYEQYFGPGTRLTVT.

This clonotype has a count of ten or more. The rearrangement joins TRBV5-6 to TRBJ2-1; D not certain. Looked up from germline, CDR1 is SGHDT and CDR2 is YYEEEE. The CDR3 contains 14 residues. The germline V and J ends were trimmed by 5 bases and 5 bases, with 14 bases remaining between them. CDR3 sequence: CASSPQRQNNEQFF. The DNA of the CDR3 is TGTGCCAGCAGTCCCCAACGGCAGAACAATGAGCAGTTCTTC.

This clonotype was seen only a few times. The DNA for the CDR3 is TGTGCCACCAGCAGAGAGGCAGGGAGCACTGAAGCTTTCTTT. Its protein product is CATSREAGSTEAFF. This chain links TRBV15 with TRBJ1-1; maybe TRBD1 (5 bases). V was cut by 0 bases and J by 4 bases, with 9 bases left in between. The V gene's germline CDR1 is LNHNV and CDR2 YYDKDF (reference sequence). The CDR3 runs 14 residues. The full variable domain, its missing parts supplied by reference TRBV15 and TRBJ1-1, is DAMVIQNPRYQVTQFGKPVTLSCSQTLNHNVMYWYQQKSSQAPKLLFHYYDKDFNNEADTPDNFQSRRPNTSFCFLDIRSPGLGDTAMYLCATSREAGSTEAFFGQGTRLTVV.

This clonotype showed up just a few times. J is TRBJ2-7 and V is TRBV20-1, with D uncertain. V dropped 0 bases and J dropped 3 bases, with 15 bases sitting between them. The germline CDR1 and CDR2 sequences are DFQATT and SNEGSKA (reference sequence). The CDR3 contains 15 residues. The CDR3 nucleotides read TGCAGTGCTAGAGATGTTAGCCCAAGGGACTACGAGCAGTACTTC. Its translation: CSARDVSPRDYEQYF.

This clonotype was found a few times. The chain couples TRBV15 to TRBJ1-3, with D unclear. This CDR3 region has 15 residues. The germline V and J ends were trimmed by 0 bases and 0 bases, with 6 bases remaining between them. Per germline, CDR1 LNHNV and CDR2 YYDKDF (reference sequence). The CDR3 coding sequence is TGTGCCACCAGCAGAGATCGGGGCTCTGGAAACACCATATATTTT. It is translated as CATSRDRGSGNTIYF. Together with reference TRBV15 and TRBJ1-3, the CDR3 gives the full variable domain: DAMVIQNPRYQVTQFGKPVTLSCSQTLNHNVMYWYQQKSSQAPKLLFHYYDKDFNNEADTPDNFQSRRPNTSFCFLDIRSPGLGDTAMYLCATSRDRGSGNTIYFGEGSWLTVV.

This clonotype was counted between two and nine times. The chain uses TRBV29-1 and TRBJ2-7; possibly TRBD1 for D (6 bases). The CDR3 is 14 residues long. Trimming pared 5 bases from V and 1 base from J, leaving 15 bases between. In germline, CDR1 is SQVTM, CDR2 ANQGSEA. The CDR3 region is CSVSRGHLSYEQYF. CDR3 DNA sequence: TGCAGCGTTTCGAGGGGACACCTTTCCTACGAGCAGTACTTC.

The chain is built from TRBV29-1 and TRBJ2-1; D gene uncertain. V lost 0 bases, J lost 15 bases, and 12 bases lay in between. CDR1 SQVTM and CDR2 ANQGSEA come from the germline V gene. This CDR3 has 11 residues. CDR3 nucleotide sequence: TGCAGCGTTGAAGATGGGTCGAGAGGGTTCTTC. It codes for CSVEDGSRGFF.

The chain combines TRBV5-1 with TRBJ1-6; D ambiguous. There are 15 residues in the CDR3. CDR1 is SGHRS and CDR2 is YFSETQ in the germline V gene. With 0 bases removed from V and 6 bases from J, the gap between germline ends came to 10 bases. The CDR3 DNA is TGCGCCAGCAGCTTGGACGGACTCGGTAATTCACCCCTCCACTTT. Protein: CASSLDGLGNSPLHF. Variable domain in full (rest from reference TRBV5-1 and TRBJ1-6): KAGVTQTPRYLIKTRGQQVTLSCSPISGHRSVSWYQQTPGQGLQFLFEYFSETQRNKGNFPGRFSGRQFSNSRSEMNVSTLELGDSALYLCASSLDGLGNSPLHFGNGTRLTVT.